A single sample gave rise to the 10 T cell receptor beta chains below, sequenced in a study of somatic mutations in cytotoxic T cells in rheumatoid arthritis. Clones were read by immunoSEQ multiplex PCR, and TCRdb kept only the in-frame ones, dropping some. The sample consists of about 20,000 clones, around 85% of them appearing once. Sample: CD8+ T cells sorted from blood. Source of these receptors: a man in his forties or fifties in good health.

The chain has TRBV4-1 and TRBJ2-4; perhaps TRBD1 as D (5 bases). Germline-derived CDR1 and CDR2 are MGHRA and YSYEKL. The V end was cut by 0 bases, the J end by 0 bases, with 12 bases between. CDR3 length: 17 amino acids. The CDR3 DNA reads as TGCGCCAGCAGCCAAGATTTCAGGGCTCTAGCCAAAAACATTCAGTACTTC. It is translated as CASSQDFRALAKNIQYF.

Only one count was recorded for this clone. The chain has TRBV9 and TRBJ2-3; D may be TRBD2 (6 bases). V was pared by 0 bases and J by 3 bases, with 14 bases between. CDR3 length equals 16 residues. The germline V gene encodes CDR1 SGDLS and CDR2 YYNGEE. CDR3: CASSVGLREATDTQYF. CDR3 DNA sequence: TGTGCCAGCAGCGTAGGGTTGCGGGAAGCTACAGATACGCAGTATTTT.

The chain links TRBV15 to TRBJ1-1; weak D call: TRBD1 (6 bases). This CDR3 spans 16 amino acids. Trimming took off 0 bases at V and 0 bases at J, with 11 bases between the two ends. Germline assignment: CDR1 LNHNV and CDR2 YYDKDF (reference sequence). CDR3 nucleotides: TGTGCCACCAGCAGAGAAGGGGGGCAGGTGAACACTGAAGCTTTCTTT. It codes for CATSREGGQVNTEAFF.

The table lists this clone with a count of one. J is TRBJ2-1 and V is TRBV11-2; D not certain. With 4 bases removed from V and 5 bases from J, the gap between germline ends came to 9 bases. This CDR3 has 13 amino acids. Germline V gene lookup returns CDR1 SGHAT and CDR2 FQNNGV. CDR3 region: CASSSLSHNEQFF. As DNA, the CDR3 is TGTGCCAGCAGCTCCCTTTCGCACAATGAGCAGTTCTTC.

This clone was counted a single time. This rearrangement joins TRBV18 to TRBJ1-2; D unresolved. Germline CDR1 and CDR2: KGHSH and LQKENI. V was cut by 6 bases and J by 0 bases, with 5 bases left in between. The CDR3 runs to 12 residues. This CDR3 reads CASSGPNYGYTF. The CDR3 DNA is TGTGCCAGCTCCGGCCCTAACTATGGCTACACCTTC.

This chain joins TRBV9 and TRBJ1-2; D remains unclear. Trimming removed 3 bases from V and 1 base from J, with 16 bases in between. This CDR3 has 16 amino acids. Germline lookup yields CDR1 SGDLS and CDR2 YYNGEE. The CDR3 DNA is TGTGCCAGCAGCGCACATTTCACGCCCCTTAACTATGGCTACACCTTC. Protein product: CASSAHFTPLNYGYTF. Together with reference TRBV9 and TRBJ1-2, the CDR3 gives the full variable domain: DSGVTQTPKHLITATGQRVTLRCSPRSGDLSVYWYQQSLDQGLQFLIQYYNGEERAKGNILERFSAQQFPDLHSELNLSSLELGDSALYFCASSAHFTPLNYGYTFGSGTRLTVV.

This clone was counted only a few times. The chain links TRBV6-5 to TRBJ1-6; D possibly corresponds to TRBD1 (5 bases). The ends were cut back, 6 bases at V and 4 bases at J, with 13 bases in the middle. Germline V CDR1 and CDR2: MNHEY, SVGAGI. This CDR3 region has 15 residues. The CDR3: CASSPAGDYNSPLHF. For the CDR3, the DNA is TGTGCCAGCAGCCCCGCGGGGGATTATAATTCACCCCTCCACTTT.

This clone was counted a few times. This sequence joins TRBV7-9 and TRBJ1-4; D is undetermined. Germline values: CDR1 SEHNR, CDR2 FQNEAQ (reference sequence). Trimming took off 3 bases at V and 6 bases at J, with 11 bases between the two ends. The CDR3 covers 14 residues. The CDR3 DNA reads TGTGCCAGCAGCTTGACGGGCGGGGATGAAAAACTGTTTTTT. This translates into CASSLTGGDEKLFF. Supplemented by reference TRBV7-9 and TRBJ1-4, the full variable domain reads DTGVSQNPRHKITKRGQNVTFRCDPISEHNRLYWYRQTLGQGPEFLTYFQNEAQLEKSRLLSDRFSAERPKGSFSTLEIQRTEQGDSAMYLCASSLTGGDEKLFFGSGTQLSVL.

The J gene is TRBJ1-1, the V gene TRBV14, with D unresolved. CDR1 SGHDN and CDR2 FVKESK come from the germline V gene. This CDR3 is built from 13 residues. V was trimmed by 1 base and J by 6 bases, leaving 9 bases between them. Written as DNA, the CDR3 is TGTGCCAGCAGCCAAGTTCTCAGCTCTGAAGCTTTCTTT. Its protein product is CASSQVLSSEAFF.

The rearrangement links TRBV4-2 to TRBJ2-3; possibly TRBD2 for D (6 bases). V was trimmed by 1 base and J by 1 base, leaving 9 bases between them. The CDR3 runs 15 residues. The germline gives CDR1 LGHNA, CDR2 YNFKEQ. In DNA, the CDR3 is TGTGCCAGCAGCCAAGGAGCGGGCGGCACAGATACGCAGTATTTT. It yields the protein CASSQGAGGTDTQYF.